The 10 T cell receptor beta chains listed next were all sequenced from one sample in a study of breast tumors, draining lymph nodes, adjacent tissues. Axillary draining lymph nodes of breast cancer patients supplied the node samples. TCRdb analysed the multiplex PCR reads with MiXCR anew, one entry per CDR3 protein. The sample lists approximately 250,000 distinct CDR3 sequences, roughly a third occurring once. Sequenced input: axillary lymph node tissue. The receptor source for this set is a female donor with breast cancer. Some clones in this sample may be carry-over from other donors' samples.

This chain connects TRBV20-1 to TRBJ2-1; TRBD2 matches at 11 bases. The germline CDR1 and CDR2 sequences are DFQATT and SNEGSKA (reference sequence). This CDR3 spans 17 amino acids. J gave up 12 bases and V 0 bases, and 16 bases lay outside the gene matches. CDR3 in DNA: TGCAGTGCTAGAGACCCCGGGACTAGCGGAAACACAGATACGCAGTTCTTC. This gives the protein CSARDPGTSGNTDTQFF.

This clonotype was observed at least ten times. For the CDR3, the DNA is TGTGCCAGCAGCTCCAGACTAGCGGGAGCCACCGGGGAGCTGTTTTTT. Translated, it gives CASSSRLAGATGELFF. This chain connects TRBV7-9 to TRBJ2-2; TRBD2 agrees at 12 bases. The CDR3 loop spans 16 amino acids. Per the germline V gene, CDR1 is SEHNR and CDR2 is FQNEAQ (reference sequence). With V trimmed by 4 bases and J by 4 bases, 4 bases remained unmatched. Based on the CDR3 plus reference TRBV7-9 and TRBJ2-2, the full variable domain is DTGVSQNPRHKITKRGQNVTFRCDPISEHNRLYWYRQTLGQGPEFLTYFQNEAQLEKSRLLSDRFSAERPKGSFSTLEIQRTEQGDSAMYLCASSSRLAGATGELFFGEGSRLTVL.

The CDR3 nucleotides are TGCAGTGCCAGGGGAAACAGTAGAAGCTATGGCTACACCTTC. Amino acids: CSARGNSRSYGYTF. The chain employs TRBV20-1 and TRBJ1-2; TRBD1 might be the D (6 bases). V was shortened by 6 bases and J by 4 bases, with 18 bases between the two germline ends. This CDR3 has 14 residues. Germline V lookup: CDR1 DFQATT, CDR2 SNEGSKA (reference sequence).

Turning to this clonotype: Sequence at one end of the junction differs from germline and may be a read error. The chain combines TRBV7-7 with TRBJ2-5; 8 nucleotides align to TRBD2. The CDR3 has 15 residues. Germline values: CDR1 SSHAT, CDR2 FNYEAQ (reference sequence). The CDR3 region has the DNA TGTGCTAGCAGCCCACGACTAGCGAGGGACGAGACCCAGGACTTC. This gives the protein CASSPRLARDETQDF. The complete variable domain, with remaining parts taken from reference TRBV7-7 and TRBJ2-5, reads GAGVSQSPRYKVTKRGQDVTLRCDPISSHATLYWYQQALGQGPEFLTYFNYEAQPDKSGLPSDRFSAERPEGSISTLTIQRTEQRDSAMYRCASSPRLARDETQDFGPGTRLLVL.

This clonotype was picked up many times. The V gene is TRBV12-3 or TRBV12-4, the J gene TRBJ2-3, with a tentative D call TRBD1 (6 bases). V was cut by 2 bases and J by 1 base, with 7 bases left in between. This CDR3 comprises 14 residues. CDR3 sequence: CASSLSGGTDTQYF. CDR3 DNA sequence: TGTGCCAGCAGTTTATCAGGGGGCACAGATACGCAGTATTTT.

This clonotype has ten or more counts. The V call is TRBV20-1, the J call TRBJ1-5; the D gene is possibly TRBD1 (5 bases). V was cut by 0 bases and J by 4 bases, with 10 bases left in between. Looked up from germline, CDR1 is DFQATT and CDR2 is SNEGSKA (reference sequence). This CDR3 comprises 14 residues. CDR3 sequence (DNA): TGCAGTGCTAGAGATCCGGCAGGGAATCAGCCCCAGCATTTT. This translates into CSARDPAGNQPQHF.

V and J are TRBV5-1 and TRBJ1-1; D is undetermined. The germline CDR1 and CDR2 sequences are SGHRS and YFSETQ. This CDR3 region has 13 residues. V lost 2 bases and J lost 5, with 10 bases in between. CDR3 DNA sequence: TGCGCCAGCAGCTTAATGGGTGCGACTGAAGCTTTCTTT. Translated, it gives CASSLMGATEAFF.

This clonotype was observed many times. V and J are TRBV4-1 and TRBJ2-7; TRBD2 matches 7 bases. The trim removed 0 bases at V and 7 bases at J, leaving 3 bases unmatched. This CDR3 has 13 amino acids. Germline CDR1 MGHRA, CDR2 YSYEKL. The CDR3 spells CASSQEWGGEQYF. CDR3 sequence (DNA): TGCGCCAGCAGCCAAGAGTGGGGAGGGGAGCAGTACTTC.

As to this clonotype: Being one base from a much bigger clone, this may be a read error. The chain is built from TRBV5-1 and TRBJ2-1; 9 bases are shared with TRBD1. The CDR3 runs to 14 residues. J lost 13 bases, V lost 1 base, and 9 bases had no gene match. Germline V lookup: CDR1 SGHRS, CDR2 YFSETQ. In nucleotides, the CDR3 is TGCGCCAGCAGCTTGCAGGGACAGGGCCCGAATCAGTTCTTC. It specifies CASSLQGQGPNQFF. The variable domain in full, completed from reference TRBV5-1 and TRBJ2-1, reads KAGVTQTPRYLIKTRGQQVTLSCSPISGHRSVSWYQQTPGQGLQFLFEYFSETQRNKGNFPGRFSGRQFSNSRSEMNVSTLELGDSALYLCASSLQGQGPNQFFGPGTRLTVL.

The rearrangement uses TRBV20-1 and TRBJ2-3; a possible D gene is TRBD2 (5 bases). Germline V CDR1 and CDR2: DFQATT, SNEGSKA (reference sequence). V was trimmed by 6 bases and J by 2 bases, leaving 21 bases between them. This CDR3 has 16 residues. The CDR3 sequence is CSAPLAKKAATDTQYF. CDR3 nucleotide sequence: TGCAGTGCCCCCCTGGCAAAAAAAGCGGCCACAGATACGCAGTATTTT.